This TCR beta chain was documented in a study of blood T cell repertoires in COVID-19. Sequenced by immunoSEQ multiplex PCR; TCRdb stores in-frame clones only, minus some. The sample lists about 340,000 clones; around nine tenths were seen once. Per the germline V gene, CDR1 is SGHDT and CDR2 is YYEEEE. The CDR3 totals 14 residues. Between the trimmed V and J ends, which lost 4 bases and 7 bases, there was a span of 17 bases. The sample was peripheral blood. The rearrangement uses TRBV5-6 and TRBJ1-2, with unresolved D. The receptor comes from a woman aged 55 to 70 with COVID-19, enrolled during active disease. The CDR3 region has the DNA TGTGCCAGCAGCGAAGTGACAATCTCCGGTGGCTACACCTTC. It specifies CASSEVTISGGYTF.